The 28 T cell receptor beta chains given below trace back to one sample, sequenced in a study of T cells in Graves' hyperthyroidism and ophthalmopathy (dated 2019 in TCRdb). Libraries were made using multiplex PCR. The sequencer listed for this sample is Illumina HiSeq 2000. TCR beta CDR3 regions were amplified from RNA transcripts. The first round of RT-PCR for the TCR CDR3 was performed with the HTBI primer set and the Qiagen OneStep RT-PCR kit. The raw public data were reprocessed by TCRdb itself: fastp quality trimming at Q25, MiXCR clonotype calling, in-frame beta chains only. One record per CDR3 amino acid sequence lists the most common genes and DNA. This sample has about half a million distinct CDR3 sequences in its table, and less than 25% of those were observed once. The top ten constitute under 55% of the sample. The sequenced material came from blood. Receptor source: a woman in her seventies with Graves' ophthalmopathy.

This clonotype was seen ten or more times. This rearrangement joins TRBV28 to TRBJ2-5; D is unclear. The CDR3 runs 13 residues. In germline, CDR1 is MDHEN, CDR2 SYDVKM. V dropped 8 bases and J dropped 2 bases, with 12 bases sitting between them. The CDR3, as DNA: TGTGCCAGCGCCTCAGGAAATCAAGAGACCCAGTACTTC. Protein: CASASGNQETQYF.

This clonotype occurred a few times. The chain has TRBV20-1 and TRBJ2-3; unclear D gene. CDR1 and CDR2 (germline): DFQATT, SNEGSKA (reference sequence). The CDR3 loop spans 16 amino acids. Trimming took off 6 bases at V and 0 bases at J, with 19 bases between the two ends. The CDR3 here is CSARRPMGSSTDTQYF. CDR3 sequence (DNA): TGCAGTGCCAGACGTCCCATGGGAAGTAGCACAGATACGCAGTATTTT.

V is TRBV24-1 and J is TRBJ2-1, with a possible D match to TRBD2 (6 bases). V dropped 0 bases and J dropped 12 bases, with 8 bases sitting between them. Germline lookup yields CDR1 KGHDR and CDR2 SFDVKD. The CDR3 extends over 12 amino acids. In nucleotides, the CDR3 is TGTGCCACCAGTGATTTGGGGGGGTGGCAGTTCTTC. Protein sequence: CATSDLGGWQFF.

This clonotype was seen more than once but under ten times. The CDR3: CASSFQIEQFF. The CDR3 DNA follows: TGTGCCAGCAGCTTCCAGATTGAGCAGTTCTTC. The gene calls are TRBV11-2 and TRBJ2-1; D not resolved. Germline loops: CDR1 SGHAT, CDR2 FQNNGV. The ends were cut back, 3 bases at V and 9 bases at J, with 6 bases in the middle. The CDR3 sequence is 11 residues long.

This clonotype was seen a handful of times. V usage is TRBV3-1 and J usage is TRBJ1-5; TRBD1 matches at 8 bases. Per germline, CDR1 LGHDT and CDR2 YNNKEL (reference sequence). Trimming took 2 bases from V and 0 from J; bases not matched to a gene: 12. This CDR3 is built from 19 residues. CDR3 sequence (DNA): TGTGCCAGCAGCCAACCCCCGCGGGACAGGTCATATAGCAATCAGCCCCAGCATTTT. Amino acid sequence: CASSQPPRDRSYSNQPQHF.

This clonotype was found a few times. CDR3 in amino acids: CSASTSVVYNEQFF. CDR3 nucleotide sequence: TGCAGTGCTAGCACTAGCGTGGTTTACAATGAGCAGTTCTTC. This chain links TRBV20-1 with TRBJ2-1, with 7 bases fitting TRBD2. The trim removed 3 bases at V and 4 bases at J, leaving 6 bases unmatched. This CDR3 spans 14 amino acids. Germline lookup yields CDR1 DFQATT and CDR2 SNEGSKA (reference sequence).

V gene TRBV6-1 combines with J gene TRBJ1-2; D not resolved. V was clipped by 8 bases and J by 0 bases, with 16 bases between them. The CDR3 length is 15 residues. Germline assignment: CDR1 MNHNS and CDR2 SASEGT. The CDR3 here is CASHKGDTSNYGYTF. CDR3 in DNA: TGTGCCAGCCATAAGGGAGACACTTCTAACTATGGCTACACCTTC.

This clonotype showed up just a few times. As DNA, the CDR3 is TGTGCCAGCAGCCCGGCGGTGGTGGGAAGCGAGCAGTACTTC. Translation: CASSPAVVGSEQYF. J is TRBJ2-7 and V is TRBV5-5; D is uncertain. Germline CDR1 is SGHKS and CDR2 is YYEKEE (reference sequence). V shed 4 bases and J shed 6 bases, with 17 bases lying between them. The length of the CDR3 is 14 residues.

This rearrangement joins TRBV2 to TRBJ2-1; TRBD2 agrees at 10 bases. The germline V gene encodes CDR1 SNHLY and CDR2 FYNNEI. After removal of 3 bases from V and 9 bases from J, the junction contained 8 bases not matched to a gene. This CDR3 has 15 residues. The CDR3 region has the DNA TGTGCCAGCAGTGAGGTAGCGGGAGGAGCAACTGAGCAGTTCTTC. This gives the protein CASSEVAGGATEQFF.

This clonotype was found many times. The CDR3 DNA follows: TGTGCCAGCAGTCCCCTAGCGGGGAGAAGATTGAATGAGCAGTTCTTC. Translated, it gives CASSPLAGRRLNEQFF. The V call is TRBV27, the J call TRBJ2-1, with 9 positions matching TRBD2. CDR3 size: 16 residues. With 5 bases clipped from V and 7 bases from J, the junction kept 12 bases outside the gene matches. Germline values: CDR1 MNHEY, CDR2 SMNVEV (reference sequence).

The chain combines TRBV28 with TRBJ1-6; maybe TRBD1 (6 bases). The germline V and J ends were trimmed by 6 bases and 4 bases, with 16 bases remaining between them. Germline values: CDR1 MDHEN, CDR2 SYDVKM. CDR3 size: 16 residues. The CDR3 is CASRGGGGPYNSPLHF. Here the CDR3 DNA reads TGTGCCAGCAGGGGCGGGGGGGGCCCTTATAATTCACCCCTCCACTTT.

In its sample, this clonotype was seen many times. DNA of the CDR3: TGTGCCAGCAGCGAATCGCCGCGAAACATTCAGTACTTC. Translating it yields CASSESPRNIQYF. The V call is TRBV6-1, the J call TRBJ2-4; no reliable D call. Germline CDR1 MNHNS, CDR2 SASEGT. V was trimmed by 6 bases and J by 6 bases, leaving 12 bases between them. The CDR3 totals 13 residues.

This clonotype appeared a few times. The chain carries TRBV10-2 and TRBJ2-7; TRBD2 agrees at 16 bases. Losses at the gene ends were 5 bases for V and 5 bases for J; bases not matched to a gene: 6. This CDR3 contains 16 residues. Germline V CDR1 and CDR2: WSHSY, SAAADI. The CDR3, as DNA: TGCGCCAGCAGTAGGGGACTAGCGGGAGGGTTCGACGAGCAGTACTTC. Protein product: CASSRGLAGGFDEQYF.

A few counts support this clonotype. J is TRBJ2-5 and V is TRBV15; 9 positions agree with TRBD1. The CDR3 is made up of 15 amino acids. J lost 13 bases, V lost 0 bases, and 12 bases had no gene match. Germline CDR1 and CDR2: LNHNV and YYDKDF (reference sequence). The CDR3, as DNA: TGTGCCACCAGCAGAGATGGGACAGGGTCAAGCGACGGGTACTTC. It yields the protein CATSRDGTGSSDGYF.

In this sample, this clonotype turned up a few times. The rearrangement links TRBV12-3 or TRBV12-4 to TRBJ2-5; perhaps TRBD2 as D (5 bases). CDR3 length equals 13 residues. V gave up 1 base and J gave up 7 bases, with 10 bases separating them. This CDR3 reads CASSLGAVRTQYF. Written as DNA, the CDR3 is TGTGCCAGCAGTTTAGGAGCGGTTCGGACCCAGTACTTC.

This clonotype appeared once. V usage is TRBV5-1 and J usage is TRBJ2-1; perhaps D is TRBD1 or TRBD2 (6 bases each). The CDR3 is made up of 14 amino acids. Germline V lookup: CDR1 SGHRS, CDR2 YFSETQ. Trimming took off 2 bases at V and 9 bases at J, with 15 bases between the two ends. CDR3 coding DNA: TGCGCCAGCAGCTTCCAGGGGAGGTTAAGTGAGCAGTTCTTC. Amino acid sequence: CASSFQGRLSEQFF.

A few counts support this clonotype. This sequence joins TRBV10-3 and TRBJ2-3; 7 bases are a match to TRBD2. Germline CDR1 reads ENHRY; CDR2 reads SYGVKD. The junction had 5 bases not matched to a gene; V was cut back by 1 base and J by 1 base. This CDR3 comprises 16 residues. CDR3 sequence reads: CAISEWASGGTDTQYF. In DNA, the CDR3 is TGTGCCATCAGTGAGTGGGCTAGCGGAGGCACAGATACGCAGTATTTT.

The gene calls are TRBV27 and TRBJ2-1; TRBD2 aligns across 15 bases. The CDR3 spans 15 residues. Germline assignment: CDR1 MNHEY and CDR2 SMNVEV (reference sequence). Unmatched junction bases numbered 1, after V lost 6 bases and J lost 4 bases. The DNA of the CDR3 is TGTGCCAGCAGCGGACTAGCGGGAGGGTACAATGAGCAGTTCTTC. The encoded protein is CASSGLAGGYNEQFF.

This clonotype was seen just once. The V and J genes are TRBV25-1 and TRBJ2-2, with 8 bases identical to TRBD1. This CDR3 is 16 amino acids long. CDR1 MGHDK and CDR2 SYGVNS come from the germline V gene. Losses at the gene ends were 5 bases for V and 6 bases for J; bases not matched to a gene: 11. CDR3 DNA: TGTGCCAGCAGTTCTACCCTGACAGGGGTTGCCGGGGAGCTGTTTTTT. Translated: CASSSTLTGVAGELFF.

The V gene is TRBV10-3, the J gene TRBJ1-2; D call uncertain. The length of the CDR3 is 13 residues. With 0 bases removed from V and 5 bases from J, the gap between germline ends came to 7 bases. Germline-derived CDR1 and CDR2 are ENHRY and SYGVKD. The DNA for the CDR3 is TGTGCCATCAGTGAGTCATTCTCTTATGGCTACACCTTC. It encodes CAISESFSYGYTF.

This clonotype has just a few counts. A read error is possible here, since a much larger clone lies one base away. This chain links TRBV11-2 with TRBJ2-7; TRBD1 matches 9 bases. Per the germline V gene, CDR1 is SGHAT and CDR2 is FQNNGV. CDR3 length: 15 residues. The CDR3 reads CANSPQPTGGGEQYF. DNA of the CDR3: TGTGCCAACAGCCCCCAACCGACAGGGGGTGGTGAGCAGTACTTC.

The rearrangement joins TRBV7-3 to TRBJ2-2; possible D gene TRBD2, 5 bases. Per the germline V gene, CDR1 is SGHTA and CDR2 is FQGTGA. V lost 5 bases, J lost 1 base, and 17 bases lay in between. There are 17 residues in the CDR3. CDR3 coding DNA: TGTGCCAGCAGCGGAAGAGGTTTAGGAGGGAACACCGGGGAGCTGTTTTTT. Translating it yields CASSGRGLGGNTGELFF.

The sample holds many counts of this clonotype. The V call is TRBV27, the J call TRBJ1-5; D remains ambiguous. This CDR3 is 12 amino acids long. The ends were cut back, 8 bases at V and 2 bases at J, with 7 bases in the middle. Germline values: CDR1 MNHEY, CDR2 SMNVEV (reference sequence). CDR3 region: CASGRGNQPQHF. The DNA for the CDR3 is TGTGCCAGCGGTAGGGGCAATCAGCCCCAGCATTTT.

This clonotype has a handful of counts. The rearrangement joins TRBV7-2 to TRBJ2-5, with D unclear. Trimming took off 0 bases at V and 6 bases at J, with 8 bases between the two ends. Germline CDR1 SGHTA, CDR2 FQGNSA. The CDR3 runs to 13 residues. The CDR3 DNA reads as TGTGCCAGCAGCTTAGCGTGGCGTCAGACCCAGTACTTC. It translates to CASSLAWRQTQYF. The full variable domain, with the rest looked up from reference TRBV7-2 and TRBJ2-5, is GAGVSQSPSNKVTEKGKDVELRCDPISGHTALYWYRQSLGQGLEFLIYFQGNSAPDKSGLPSDRFSAERTGGSVSTLTIQRTQQEDSAVYLCASSLAWRQTQYFGPGTRLLVL.

This chain links TRBV20-1 with TRBJ2-5, with 8 nucleotides matching TRBD2. Germline CDR1 reads DFQATT; CDR2 reads SNEGSKA (reference sequence). The CDR3 spans 17 residues. With V trimmed by 0 bases and J by 3 bases, 12 bases remained unmatched. The CDR3 DNA sequence: TGCAGTGCTAGAGATCAGGGAGTAGCGGGGCCGGAAGAGACCCAGTACTTC. Residues: CSARDQGVAGPEETQYF.

The V call is TRBV7-9, the J call TRBJ1-6; possibly TRBD1 for D (5 bases). The germline gives CDR1 SEHNR, CDR2 FQNEAQ (reference sequence). There are 13 residues in the CDR3. Trimming took off 4 bases at V and 10 bases at J, with 11 bases between the two ends. The CDR3 region is CASSSGRLSPLHF. DNA for the CDR3: TGTGCCAGCAGCTCGGGACGTTTGTCACCCCTCCACTTT.

In the case of this clonotype: The junction departs from the called germline gene at one end, perhaps through a read error. V is TRBV3-1 and J is TRBJ2-5; 8 bases align to TRBD1. The CDR3 totals 15 residues. Germline loops: CDR1 LGHDT, CDR2 YNNKEL (reference sequence). The CDR3 DNA reads TGCGCCAGCAGTGAGTCCGGGACAGGAGGAGAGACCCAGTACTTC. The encoded protein is CASSESGTGGETQYF.

This chain connects TRBV18 to TRBJ1-1, with 7 bases lining up with TRBD1. The germline V gene encodes CDR1 KGHSH and CDR2 LQKENI. The CDR3 length is 15 residues. J lost 1 base, V lost 3 bases, and 5 bases had no gene match. The CDR3 nucleotides are TGTGCCAGCTCACCGGGAGGACAGGAGAACACTGAAGCTTTCTTT. It codes for CASSPGGQENTEAFF.